Presented here are 7 T cell receptor beta chains from one specimen sequenced in a study of blood T cells in healthy people across ages. It was with a sample-barcoded 5' primer and a J-beta primer mix that a second PCR of roughly 7 to 11 cycles was run. TCRdb analysed the 5' RACE reads with MiXCR anew, one entry per CDR3 protein. The sample holds around 1,600,000 distinct CDR3 sequences, 42% seen once. Sequencing used blood. These receptors were collected from a woman between 18 and 29 years old in good health.

This clonotype came up a few times. This chain uses TRBV24-1 with TRBJ2-5; D not resolved. Germline assignment: CDR1 KGHDR and CDR2 SFDVKD. The V and J ends lost 9 bases and 1 base respectively, with 8 bases between them. The CDR3 consists of 12 residues. The CDR3 DNA reads TGTGCCACCTACGACTCCCAAGAGACCCAGTACTTC. Translated, it gives CATYDSQETQYF.

The chain combines TRBV20-1 with TRBJ1-6; unclear D gene. The CDR3 runs to 13 residues. Deletions cut 6 bases from V and 5 bases from J, with 11 bases between. Germline V CDR1 and CDR2: DFQATT, SNEGSKA (reference sequence). The CDR3 DNA reads as TGCAGTGCCCGGGAATTCCATAATTCACCCCTCCACTTT. Its protein is CSAREFHNSPLHF.

J is TRBJ1-3 and V is TRBV7-9; D gene ambiguous. Germline V gene lookup returns CDR1 SEHNR and CDR2 FQNEAQ (reference sequence). Trimming shortened V by 5 bases and J by 3 bases, and 8 bases separated the two germline ends. The CDR3 length is 13 residues. CDR3 protein: CASSLTSGNTIYF. CDR3 DNA sequence: TGTGCCAGCAGCCTGACTAGTGGAAACACCATATATTTT.

The chain carries TRBV20-1 and TRBJ2-4, with 7 bases identical to TRBD1. The germline V gene has CDR1 DFQATT and CDR2 SNEGSKA (reference sequence). The CDR3 has 14 amino acids. Unmatched junction bases numbered 7, after V lost 8 bases and J lost 0 bases. The CDR3 DNA reads TGCAGTACGACAGGGAAACTAGCCAAAAACATTCAGTACTTC. It is translated as CSTTGKLAKNIQYF.

This clonotype was detected ten times or more. The chain combines TRBV6-5 with TRBJ1-4, with D hard to call. In germline, CDR1 is MNHEY, CDR2 SVGAGI. CDR3 length: 15 residues. V was trimmed by 3 bases and J by 8 bases, leaving 16 bases between them. The DNA of the CDR3 is TGTGCCAGCAGTTATCGGTCAGGACCCGTCGAAAAACTGTTTTTT. It specifies CASSYRSGPVEKLFF.

The chain links TRBV25-1 to TRBJ2-3; no reliable D call. Deletions cut 4 bases from V and 2 bases from J, with 7 bases between. CDR3 size: 13 residues. Germline assignment: CDR1 MGHDK and CDR2 SYGVNS. The CDR3 nucleotides are TGTGCCAGCAGTGTCGTAAACACAGATACGCAGTATTTT. Translated: CASSVVNTDTQYF.

The rearrangement uses TRBV5-1 and TRBJ2-1; 8 bases agree with TRBD2. Germline V gene sequence: CDR1 SGHRS, CDR2 YFSETQ. The CDR3 extends over 15 amino acids. The ends lost 5 bases at V and 4 bases at J; junction bases unmatched: 8. CDR3 nucleotides: TGCGCCAGCAGTCCCCCGGGACTAGATTACAATGAGCAGTTCTTC. Translation gives CASSPPGLDYNEQFF.